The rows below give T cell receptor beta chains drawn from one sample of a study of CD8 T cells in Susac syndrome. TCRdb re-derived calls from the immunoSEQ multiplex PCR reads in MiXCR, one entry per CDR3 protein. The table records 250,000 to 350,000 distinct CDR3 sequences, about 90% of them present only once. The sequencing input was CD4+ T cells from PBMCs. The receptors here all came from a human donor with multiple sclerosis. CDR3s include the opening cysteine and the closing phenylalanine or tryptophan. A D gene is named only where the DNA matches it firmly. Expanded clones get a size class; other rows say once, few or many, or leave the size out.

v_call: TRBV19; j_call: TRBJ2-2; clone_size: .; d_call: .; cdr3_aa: CASSTQGRNTGELFF; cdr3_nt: TGTGCCAGTAGTACCCAGGGGAGGAACACCGGGGAGCTGTTTTTT
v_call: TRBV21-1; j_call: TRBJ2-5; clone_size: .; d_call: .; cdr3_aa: CASVPQAETQYF; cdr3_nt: TGTGCCAGCGTCCCCCAAGCAGAGACCCAGTACTTC
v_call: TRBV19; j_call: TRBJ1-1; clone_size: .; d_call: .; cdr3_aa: CASSKRMNTEAFF; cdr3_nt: TGTGCCAGTAGTAAGAGAATGAACACTGAAGCTTTCTTT
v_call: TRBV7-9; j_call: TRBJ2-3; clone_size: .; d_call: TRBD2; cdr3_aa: CASSLNSGGTTDTQYF; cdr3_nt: TGTGCCAGCAGCTTAAATAGCGGGGGAACCACAGATACGCAGTATTTT
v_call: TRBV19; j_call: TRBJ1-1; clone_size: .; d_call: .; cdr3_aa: CASSMTEDTEAFF; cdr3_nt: TGTGCCAGTAGTATGACGGAGGACACTGAAGCTTTCTTT
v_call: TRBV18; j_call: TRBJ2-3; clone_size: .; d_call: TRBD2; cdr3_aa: CASSPTSGRPTTQYF; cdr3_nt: TGTGCCAGCTCTCCAACTAGCGGGAGGCCAACTACGCAGTATTTT
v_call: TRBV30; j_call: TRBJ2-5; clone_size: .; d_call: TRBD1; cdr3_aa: CAWRGQGKEETQYF; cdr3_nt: TGTGCCTGGAGGGGACAGGGAAAGGAAGAGACCCAGTACTTC
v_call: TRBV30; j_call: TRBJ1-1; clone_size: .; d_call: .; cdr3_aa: CAWDIPNTEAFF; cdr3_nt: TGTGCCTGGGACATCCCGAACACTGAAGCTTTCTTT
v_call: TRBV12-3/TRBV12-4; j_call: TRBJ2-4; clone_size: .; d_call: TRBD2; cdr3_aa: CASSSGGINIQYF; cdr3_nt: TGTGCCAGCAGCTCCGGGGGGATAAACATTCAGTACTTC
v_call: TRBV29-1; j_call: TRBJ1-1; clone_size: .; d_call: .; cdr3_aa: CSGTDRRVTEAFF; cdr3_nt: TGCAGCGGCACCGACAGGCGCGTCACTGAAGCTTTCTTT
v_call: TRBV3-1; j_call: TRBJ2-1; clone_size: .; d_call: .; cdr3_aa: CASSWLGNEQFF; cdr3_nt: TGTGCCAGCAGCTGGCTTGGAAATGAGCAGTTCTTC
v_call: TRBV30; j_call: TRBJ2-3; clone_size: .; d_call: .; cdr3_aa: CAWKNGFSTDTQYF; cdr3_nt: TGTGCCTGGAAAAACGGCTTTAGCACAGATACGCAGTATTTT
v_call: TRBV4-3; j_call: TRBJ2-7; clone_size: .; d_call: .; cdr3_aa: CASSQAWGERPRDYEQYF; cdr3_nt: TGCGCCAGCAGCCAAGCTTGGGGAGAGCGGCCTAGGGACTACGAGCAGTACTTC
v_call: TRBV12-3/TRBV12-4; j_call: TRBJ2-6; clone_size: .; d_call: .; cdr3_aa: CASSLKLAHQSGANVLTF; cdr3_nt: TGTGCCAGCAGTTTAAAGTTGGCACACCAATCTGGGGCCAACGTCCTGACTTTC
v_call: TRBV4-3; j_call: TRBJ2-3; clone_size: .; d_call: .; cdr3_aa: CASSQDSRGPDTQYF; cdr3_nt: TGCGCCAGCAGCCAAGATTCAAGGGGCCCAGATACGCAGTATTTT
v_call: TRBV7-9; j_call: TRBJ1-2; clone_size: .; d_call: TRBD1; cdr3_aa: CASSLVQGEGYTF; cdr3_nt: TGTGCCAGCAGCTTAGTACAGGGGGAAGGCTACACCTTC
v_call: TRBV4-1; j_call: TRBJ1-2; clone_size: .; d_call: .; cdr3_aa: CASSQDGQRLYGYTF; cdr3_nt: TGCGCCAGCAGCCAAGACGGGCAGAGACTGTATGGCTACACCTTC
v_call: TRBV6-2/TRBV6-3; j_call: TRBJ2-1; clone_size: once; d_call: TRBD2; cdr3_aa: CASSRPGTTGHNEQFF; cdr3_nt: TGTGCCAGCAGTCGTCCCGGGACTACTGGCCACAATGAGCAGTTCTTC
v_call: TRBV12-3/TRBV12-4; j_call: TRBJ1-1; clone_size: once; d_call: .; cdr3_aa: CASSLAQALTTEAFF; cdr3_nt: TGTGCCAGCAGTTTGGCACAGGCTCTGACCACTGAAGCTTTCTTT
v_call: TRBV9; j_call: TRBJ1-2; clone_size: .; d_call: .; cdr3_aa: CASSADGVGGYGYTF; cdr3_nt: TGTGCCAGCAGCGCCGACGGGGTGGGCGGCTATGGCTACACCTTC
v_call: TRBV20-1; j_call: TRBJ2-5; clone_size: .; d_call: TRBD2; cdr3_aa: CSAGSGVLETQYF; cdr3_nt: TGCAGTGCTGGTAGCGGGGTTTTGGAGACCCAGTACTTC
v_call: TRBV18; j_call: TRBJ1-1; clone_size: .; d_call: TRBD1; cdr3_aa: CASSSQGVENTEAFF; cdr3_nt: TGTGCCAGCTCATCCCAGGGGGTGGAGAACACTGAAGCTTTCTTT
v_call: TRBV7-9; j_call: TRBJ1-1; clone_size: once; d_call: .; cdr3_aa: CASTLDYTEAFF; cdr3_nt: TGTGCCAGCACCCTCGATTACACTGAAGCTTTCTTT
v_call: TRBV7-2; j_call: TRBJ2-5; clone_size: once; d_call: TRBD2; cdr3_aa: CASSGEGLAGGVGETQYF; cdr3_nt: TGTGCCAGCAGCGGGGAGGGGCTAGCGGGAGGGGTAGGAGAGACCCAGTACTTC
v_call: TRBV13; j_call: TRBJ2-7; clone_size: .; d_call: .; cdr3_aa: CASSLGGRKGEQYF; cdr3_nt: TGTGCCAGCAGCTTAGGAGGGAGAAAGGGCGAGCAGTACTTC
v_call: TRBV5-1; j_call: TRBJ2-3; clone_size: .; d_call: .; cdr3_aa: CASSLGLTDTQYF; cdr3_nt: TGCGCCAGCAGCTTAGGACTCACAGATACGCAGTATTTT
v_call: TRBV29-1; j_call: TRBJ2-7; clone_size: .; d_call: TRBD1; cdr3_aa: CSVEGQTYEQYF; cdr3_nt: TGCAGCGTTGAGGGACAGACCTACGAGCAGTACTTC
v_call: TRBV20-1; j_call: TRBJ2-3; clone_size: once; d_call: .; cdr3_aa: CSAIRNTDTQYF; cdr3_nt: TGCAGTGCTATAAGGAACACAGATACGCAGTATTTT
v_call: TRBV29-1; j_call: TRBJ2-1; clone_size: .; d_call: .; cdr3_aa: CSVGELKLRGRLNEQFF; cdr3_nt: TGCAGCGTTGGGGAATTAAAGTTAAGGGGACGGCTCAATGAGCAGTTCTTC
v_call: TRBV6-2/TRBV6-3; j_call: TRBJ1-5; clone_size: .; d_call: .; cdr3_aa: CASSYSGRGNQPQHF; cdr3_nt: TGTGCCAGCAGTTACTCGGGCAGGGGCAATCAGCCCCAGCATTTT
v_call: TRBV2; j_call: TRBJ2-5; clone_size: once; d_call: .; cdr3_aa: CASSLNGGKETQYF; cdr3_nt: TGTGCCAGCAGCCTTAACGGGGGAAAAGAGACCCAGTACTTC
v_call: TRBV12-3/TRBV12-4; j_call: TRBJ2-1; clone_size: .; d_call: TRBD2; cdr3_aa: CASSFELASNEQFF; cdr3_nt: TGTGCCAGCAGTTTCGAACTAGCGTCCAATGAGCAGTTCTTC